This TCR beta chain was documented in a study of cytomegalovirus exposure and HLA in healthy donors. Points from the study as a whole: TCR beta V segments were, for the most part, productive about 87% or about 30% of the time in an earlier analysis.

Notes on this clone: Its antigen is undetermined.

The CDR3 consists of 15 residues. The V segment lost 3 bases and the J segment 8 bases; nucleotides outside the gene matches: 10. Per germline, CDR1 LNHDA and CDR2 SQIVND (reference sequence). In the PCR, 60 Vbeta and 13 Jbeta primers were used. Repertoires were generated with immunoSEQ multiplex PCR, while TCRdb's copy carries only in-frame clones and drops some. This sample carries some 130,000 clones, around three quarters of them seen once, and the ten largest clones take about 6.5%. The clonotype comes from a man aged 35 to 55 in good health and CMV-seropositive. The chain recombines TRBV19 with TRBJ2-1; 7 nucleotides align to TRBD2. Material: PBMCs. CDR3 amino acids: CASSIPSGIGHEQFF. Here the CDR3 DNA reads TGTGCCAGTAGTATCCCCAGCGGGATTGGCCATGAGCAGTTCTTC.